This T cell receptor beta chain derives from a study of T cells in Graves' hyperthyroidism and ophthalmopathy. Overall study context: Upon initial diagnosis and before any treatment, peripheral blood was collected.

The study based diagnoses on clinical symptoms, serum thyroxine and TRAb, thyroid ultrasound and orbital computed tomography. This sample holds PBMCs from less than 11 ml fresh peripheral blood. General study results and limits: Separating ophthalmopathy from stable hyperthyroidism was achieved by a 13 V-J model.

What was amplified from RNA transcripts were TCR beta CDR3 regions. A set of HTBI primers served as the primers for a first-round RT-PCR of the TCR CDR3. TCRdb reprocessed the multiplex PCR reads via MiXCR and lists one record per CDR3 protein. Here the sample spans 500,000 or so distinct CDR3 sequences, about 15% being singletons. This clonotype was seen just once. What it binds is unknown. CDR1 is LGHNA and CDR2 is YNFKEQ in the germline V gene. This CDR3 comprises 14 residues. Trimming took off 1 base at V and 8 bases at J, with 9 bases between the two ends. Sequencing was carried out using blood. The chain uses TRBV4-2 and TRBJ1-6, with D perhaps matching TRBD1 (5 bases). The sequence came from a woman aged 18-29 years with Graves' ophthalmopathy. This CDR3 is CASSQVGRDSPLHF. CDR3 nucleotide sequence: TGTGCCAGCAGCCAAGTAGGCAGGGATTCACCCCTCCACTTT.